What follows is one T cell receptor (beta chain) and its context. Generated by immunoSEQ multiplex PCR, the TCRdb table keeps only in-frame clones and is missing some. Of about 250,000 clones listed, about four fifths are singletons. Germline CDR1 and CDR2: LGHDT and YNNKEL (reference sequence). The CDR3 sequence is 15 residues long. The V and J ends lost 3 bases and 7 bases, in that order; junction bases with no gene match: 7. This record belongs to a study of blood T cell repertoires in COVID-19. The TCR sequence derives from a man aged 35 to 55 who had been exposed to COVID-19. This sequence joins TRBV3-1 (or the pseudogene TRBV3-2) and TRBJ2-1, with 9 positions matching TRBD1. Source material: PBMCs or T cells enriched from blood (not recorded which). The CDR3 loop is CASSHRDRERNEQFF. Here the CDR3 DNA reads TGTGCCAGCAGCCACCGGGACAGGGAGCGTAATGAGCAGTTCTTC.